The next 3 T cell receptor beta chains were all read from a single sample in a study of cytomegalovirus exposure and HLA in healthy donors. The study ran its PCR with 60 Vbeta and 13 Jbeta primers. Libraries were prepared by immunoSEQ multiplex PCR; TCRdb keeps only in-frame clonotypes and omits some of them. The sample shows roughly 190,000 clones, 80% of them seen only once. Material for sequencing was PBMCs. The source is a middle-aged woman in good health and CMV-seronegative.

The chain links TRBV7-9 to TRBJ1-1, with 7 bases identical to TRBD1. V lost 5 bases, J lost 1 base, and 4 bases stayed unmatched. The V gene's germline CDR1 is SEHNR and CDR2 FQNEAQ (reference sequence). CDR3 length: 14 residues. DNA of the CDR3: TGTGCCAGCAGCCTACAGGGGAGGAACACTGAAGCTTTCTTT. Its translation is CASSLQGRNTEAFF.

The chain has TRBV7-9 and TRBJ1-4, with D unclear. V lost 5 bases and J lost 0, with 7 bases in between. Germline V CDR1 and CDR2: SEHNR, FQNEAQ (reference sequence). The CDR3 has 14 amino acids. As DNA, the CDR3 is TGTGCCAGCAGCCCTATTACAACTAATGAAAAACTGTTTTTT. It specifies CASSPITTNEKLFF.

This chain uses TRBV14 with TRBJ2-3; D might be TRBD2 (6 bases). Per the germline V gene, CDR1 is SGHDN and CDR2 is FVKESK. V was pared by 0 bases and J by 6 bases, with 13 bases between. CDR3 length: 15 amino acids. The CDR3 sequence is CASSQERQAGDTQYF. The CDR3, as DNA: TGTGCCAGCAGCCAAGAGCGCCAGGCGGGGGATACGCAGTATTTT.